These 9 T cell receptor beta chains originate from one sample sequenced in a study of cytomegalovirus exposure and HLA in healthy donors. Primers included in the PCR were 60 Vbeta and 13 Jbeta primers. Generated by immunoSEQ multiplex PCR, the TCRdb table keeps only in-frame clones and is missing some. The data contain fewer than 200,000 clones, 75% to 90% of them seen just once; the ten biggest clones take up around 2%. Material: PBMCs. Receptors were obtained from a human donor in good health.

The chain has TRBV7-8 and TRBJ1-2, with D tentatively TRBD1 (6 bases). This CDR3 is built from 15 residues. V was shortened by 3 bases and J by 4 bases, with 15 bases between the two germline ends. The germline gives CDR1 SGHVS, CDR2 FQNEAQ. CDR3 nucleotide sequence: TGTGCCAGCAGCTTCTCCAGGGGCAAGAGCTATGGCTACACCTTC. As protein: CASSFSRGKSYGYTF. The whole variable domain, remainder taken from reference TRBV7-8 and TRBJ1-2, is GAGVSQSPRYKVAKRGQDVALRCDPISGHVSLFWYQQALGQGPEFLTYFQNEAQLDKSGLPSDRFFAERPEGSVSTLKIQRTQQEDSAVYLCASSFSRGKSYGYTFGSGTRLTVV.

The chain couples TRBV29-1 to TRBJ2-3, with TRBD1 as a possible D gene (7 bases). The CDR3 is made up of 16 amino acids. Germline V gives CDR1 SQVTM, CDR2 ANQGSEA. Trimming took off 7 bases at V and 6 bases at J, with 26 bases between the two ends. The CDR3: CSARQGSLGGRDTQYF. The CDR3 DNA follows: TGCAGCGCCCGACAGGGTTCGTTAGGTGGGAGGGATACGCAGTATTTT.

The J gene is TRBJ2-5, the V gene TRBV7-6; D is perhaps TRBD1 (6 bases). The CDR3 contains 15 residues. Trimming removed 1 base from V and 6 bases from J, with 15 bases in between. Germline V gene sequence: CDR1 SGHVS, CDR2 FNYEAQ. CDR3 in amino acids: CASSLGLGRGKTQYF. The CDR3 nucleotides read TGTGCCAGCAGCTTAGGGCTCGGCAGGGGAAAGACCCAGTACTTC.

This CDR3 reads CASRPNKPQSYEQYF. CDR3 in DNA: TGCGCCAGCAGACCGAACAAACCCCAGTCCTACGAGCAGTACTTC. The chain uses TRBV4-1 and TRBJ2-7; D remains unclear. The germline CDR1 and CDR2 sequences are MGHRA and YSYEKL. CDR3 size: 15 residues. V shed 6 bases and J shed 1 base, with 16 bases lying between them.

CDR3 sequence (DNA): TGCGCCAGCAGCTTGGCTCCTAGCGGTGAGCAGTTCTTC. It codes for CASSLAPSGEQFF. The gene calls are TRBV5-1 and TRBJ2-1; 7 bases line up with TRBD2. V shed 0 bases, J shed 9 bases, and the junction held 3 bases outside the gene matches. This CDR3 comprises 13 residues. Germline lookup yields CDR1 SGHRS and CDR2 YFSETQ.

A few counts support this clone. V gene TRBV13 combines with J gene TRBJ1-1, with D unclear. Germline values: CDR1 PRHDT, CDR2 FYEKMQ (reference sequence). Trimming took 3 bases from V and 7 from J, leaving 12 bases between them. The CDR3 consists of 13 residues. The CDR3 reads CASSLQVNREAFF. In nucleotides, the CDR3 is TGTGCCAGCAGCTTGCAGGTCAACCGTGAAGCTTTCTTT.

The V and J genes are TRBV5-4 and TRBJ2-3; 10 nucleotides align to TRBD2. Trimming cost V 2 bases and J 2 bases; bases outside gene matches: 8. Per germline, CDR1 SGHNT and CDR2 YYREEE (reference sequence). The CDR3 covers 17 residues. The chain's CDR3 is CASSLTWTSGNTDTQYF. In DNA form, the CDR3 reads TGTGCCAGCAGCTTAACCTGGACTAGCGGAAACACAGATACGCAGTATTTT.

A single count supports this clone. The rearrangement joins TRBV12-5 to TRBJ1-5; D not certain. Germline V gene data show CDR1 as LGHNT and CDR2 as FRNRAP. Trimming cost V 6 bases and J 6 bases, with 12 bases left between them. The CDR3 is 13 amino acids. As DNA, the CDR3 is TGTGCTAGTGGGATACCTGGCGGTCAGCCCCAGCATTTT. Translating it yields CASGIPGGQPQHF. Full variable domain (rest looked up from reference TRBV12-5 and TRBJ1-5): DARVTQTPRHKVTEMGQEVTMRCQPILGHNTVFWYRQTMMQGLELLAYFRNRAPLDDSGMPKDRFSAEMPDATLATLKIQPSEPRDSAVYFCASGIPGGQPQHFGDGTRLSIL.

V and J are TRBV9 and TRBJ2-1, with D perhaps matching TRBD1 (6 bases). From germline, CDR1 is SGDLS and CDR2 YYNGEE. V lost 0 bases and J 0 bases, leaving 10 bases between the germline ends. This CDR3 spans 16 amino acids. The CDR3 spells CASSVGQVSSYNEQFF. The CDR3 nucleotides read TGTGCCAGCAGCGTAGGACAGGTAAGCTCCTACAATGAGCAGTTCTTC.